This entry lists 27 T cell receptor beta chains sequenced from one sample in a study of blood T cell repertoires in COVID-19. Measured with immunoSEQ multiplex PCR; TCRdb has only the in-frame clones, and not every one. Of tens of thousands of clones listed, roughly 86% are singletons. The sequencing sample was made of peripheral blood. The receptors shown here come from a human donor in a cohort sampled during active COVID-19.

The CDR3 region has the DNA TGTGCCAGTAGTATTTTGGGGGCGCAAGGCTACACCTTC. Translation gives CASSILGAQGYTF. This rearrangement joins TRBV19 to TRBJ1-2; D is perhaps TRBD1 (6 bases). The germline V gene encodes CDR1 LNHDA and CDR2 SQIVND (reference sequence). V lost 3 bases, J lost 8 bases, and 13 bases lay in between. The CDR3 has 13 residues.

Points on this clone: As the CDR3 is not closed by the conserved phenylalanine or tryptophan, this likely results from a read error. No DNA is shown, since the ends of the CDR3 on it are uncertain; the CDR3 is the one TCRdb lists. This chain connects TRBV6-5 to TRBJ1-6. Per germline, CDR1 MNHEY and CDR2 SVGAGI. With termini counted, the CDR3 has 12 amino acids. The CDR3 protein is CASSNPGMTLVY.

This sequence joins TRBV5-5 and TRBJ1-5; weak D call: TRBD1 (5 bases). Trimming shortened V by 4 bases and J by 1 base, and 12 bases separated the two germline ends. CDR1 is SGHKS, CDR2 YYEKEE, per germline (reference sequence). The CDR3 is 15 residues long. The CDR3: CASSGGSGSNQPQHF. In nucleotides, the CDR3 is TGTGCCAGCAGCGGGGGGTCGGGAAGCAATCAGCCCCAGCATTTT.

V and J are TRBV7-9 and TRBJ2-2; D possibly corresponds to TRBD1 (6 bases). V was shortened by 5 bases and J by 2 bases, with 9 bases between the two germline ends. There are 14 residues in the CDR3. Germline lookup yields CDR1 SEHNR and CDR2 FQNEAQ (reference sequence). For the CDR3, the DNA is TGTGCCAGCAGCCAGGACAGTAACACCGGGGAGCTGTTTTTT. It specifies CASSQDSNTGELFF.

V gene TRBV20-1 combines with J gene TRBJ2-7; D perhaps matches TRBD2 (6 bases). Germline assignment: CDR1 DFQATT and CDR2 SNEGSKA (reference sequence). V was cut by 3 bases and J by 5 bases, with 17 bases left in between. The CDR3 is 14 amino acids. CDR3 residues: CSASFAGIFDEQYF. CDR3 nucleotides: TGCAGTGCTAGTTTCGCGGGGATTTTCGACGAGCAGTACTTC.

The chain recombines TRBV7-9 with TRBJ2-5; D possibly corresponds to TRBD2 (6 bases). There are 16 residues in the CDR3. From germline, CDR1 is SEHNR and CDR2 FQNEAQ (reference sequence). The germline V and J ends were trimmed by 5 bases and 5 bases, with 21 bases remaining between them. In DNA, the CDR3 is TGTGCCAGCAGCCTACCTGGGGGGATGATTGCTGAGACCCAGTACTTC. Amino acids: CASSLPGGMIAETQYF.

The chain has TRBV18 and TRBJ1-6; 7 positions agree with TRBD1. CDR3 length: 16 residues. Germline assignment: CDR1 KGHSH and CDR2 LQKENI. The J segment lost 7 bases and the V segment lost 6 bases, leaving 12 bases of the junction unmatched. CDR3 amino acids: CASSQQGFAGNSPLHF. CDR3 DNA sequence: TGTGCCAGCTCTCAACAGGGGTTCGCGGGAAATTCACCCCTCCACTTT.

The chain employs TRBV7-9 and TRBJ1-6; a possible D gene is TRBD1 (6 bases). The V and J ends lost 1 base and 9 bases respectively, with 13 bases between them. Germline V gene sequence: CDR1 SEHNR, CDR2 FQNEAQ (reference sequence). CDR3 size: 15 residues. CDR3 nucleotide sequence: TGTGCCAGCAGCTTAGTTCGGGGGGCGATTTCACCCCTCCACTTT. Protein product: CASSLVRGAISPLHF.

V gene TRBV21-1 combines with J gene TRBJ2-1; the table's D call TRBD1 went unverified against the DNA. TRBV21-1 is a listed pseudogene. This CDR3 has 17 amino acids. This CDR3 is CASSKGTSPCHYNEQFF. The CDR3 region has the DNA TGTGCCAGCAGCAAAGGTACCAGTCCATGCCACTACAATGAGCAGTTCTTC.

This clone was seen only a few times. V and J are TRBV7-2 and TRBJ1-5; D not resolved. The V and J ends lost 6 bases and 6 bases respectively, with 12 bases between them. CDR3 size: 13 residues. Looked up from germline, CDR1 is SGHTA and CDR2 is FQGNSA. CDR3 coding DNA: TGTGCCAGCAGTCGCGGGTCTTTTCAGCCCCAGCATTTT. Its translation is CASSRGSFQPQHF.

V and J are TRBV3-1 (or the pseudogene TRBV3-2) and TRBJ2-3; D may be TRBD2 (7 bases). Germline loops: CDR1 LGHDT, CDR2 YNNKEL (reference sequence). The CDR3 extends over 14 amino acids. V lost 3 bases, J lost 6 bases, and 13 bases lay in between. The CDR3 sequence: CASSHGRGGDTQYF. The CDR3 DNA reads TGTGCCAGCAGCCACGGCAGGGGAGGGGATACGCAGTATTTT.

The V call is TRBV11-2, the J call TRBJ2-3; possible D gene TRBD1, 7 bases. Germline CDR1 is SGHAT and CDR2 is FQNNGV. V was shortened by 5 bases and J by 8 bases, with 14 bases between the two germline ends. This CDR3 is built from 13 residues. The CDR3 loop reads CASSPSQGGTQYF. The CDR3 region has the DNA TGTGCCAGCAGCCCCTCCCAGGGGGGTACGCAGTATTTT.

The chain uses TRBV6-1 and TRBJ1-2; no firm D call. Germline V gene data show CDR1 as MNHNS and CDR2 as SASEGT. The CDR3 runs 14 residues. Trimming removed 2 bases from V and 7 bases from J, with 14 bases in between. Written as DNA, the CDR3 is TGTGCCAGCAGTGAATACTTCATGGTGTCTGGCTACACCTTC. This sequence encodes CASSEYFMVSGYTF.

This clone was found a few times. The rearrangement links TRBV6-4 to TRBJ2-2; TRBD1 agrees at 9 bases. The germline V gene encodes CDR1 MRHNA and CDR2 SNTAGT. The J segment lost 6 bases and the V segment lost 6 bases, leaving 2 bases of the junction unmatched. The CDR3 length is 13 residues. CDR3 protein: CASSGQGSGELFF. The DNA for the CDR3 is TGTGCCAGCAGCGGACAGGGGTCCGGGGAGCTGTTTTTT.

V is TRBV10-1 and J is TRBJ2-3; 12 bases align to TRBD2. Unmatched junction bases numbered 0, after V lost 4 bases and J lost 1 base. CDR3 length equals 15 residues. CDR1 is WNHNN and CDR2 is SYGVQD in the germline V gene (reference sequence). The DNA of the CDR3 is TGCGCCAGCAGTGGGACTAGCGGGGGCACAGATACGCAGTATTTT. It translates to CASSGTSGGTDTQYF.

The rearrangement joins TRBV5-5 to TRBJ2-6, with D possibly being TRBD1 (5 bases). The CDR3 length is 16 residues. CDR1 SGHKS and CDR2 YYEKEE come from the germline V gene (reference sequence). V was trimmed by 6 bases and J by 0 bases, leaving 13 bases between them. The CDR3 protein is CASNLGLGSGANVLTF. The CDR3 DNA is TGTGCCAGCAATTTGGGGCTCGGCTCTGGGGCCAACGTCCTGACTTTC.

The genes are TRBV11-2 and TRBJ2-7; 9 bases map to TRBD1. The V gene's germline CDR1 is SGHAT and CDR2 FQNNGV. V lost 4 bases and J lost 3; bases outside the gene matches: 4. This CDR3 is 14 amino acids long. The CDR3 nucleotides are TGTGCCAGCAGCTCCGGACAGGGGATCTACGAGCAGTACTTC. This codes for CASSSGQGIYEQYF.

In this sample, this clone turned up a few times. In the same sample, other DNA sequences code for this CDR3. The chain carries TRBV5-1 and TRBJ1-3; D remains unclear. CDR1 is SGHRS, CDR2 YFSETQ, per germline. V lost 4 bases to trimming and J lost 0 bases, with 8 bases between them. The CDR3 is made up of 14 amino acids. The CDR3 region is CASSPDTSGNTIYF. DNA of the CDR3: TGCGCCAGCAGCCCTGACACCTCTGGAAACACCATATATTTT.

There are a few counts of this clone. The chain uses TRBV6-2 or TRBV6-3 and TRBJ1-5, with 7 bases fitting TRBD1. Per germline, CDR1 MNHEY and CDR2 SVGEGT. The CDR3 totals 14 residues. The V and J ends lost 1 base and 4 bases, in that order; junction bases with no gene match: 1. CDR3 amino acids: CASSYLGQNQPQHF. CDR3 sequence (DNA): TGTGCCAGCAGTTACTTGGGACAGAATCAGCCCCAGCATTTT.

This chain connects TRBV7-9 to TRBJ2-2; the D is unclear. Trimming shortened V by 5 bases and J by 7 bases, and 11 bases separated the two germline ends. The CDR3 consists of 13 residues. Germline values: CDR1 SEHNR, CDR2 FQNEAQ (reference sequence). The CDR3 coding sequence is TGTGCCAGCAGCCCAGAGGTTTTCGGGGAGCTGTTTTTT. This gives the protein CASSPEVFGELFF. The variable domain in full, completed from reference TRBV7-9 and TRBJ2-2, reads DTGVSQNPRHKITKRGQNVTFRCDPISEHNRLYWYRQTLGQGPEFLTYFQNEAQLEKSRLLSDRFSAERPKGSFSTLEIQRTEQGDSAMYLCASSPEVFGELFFGEGSRLTVL.

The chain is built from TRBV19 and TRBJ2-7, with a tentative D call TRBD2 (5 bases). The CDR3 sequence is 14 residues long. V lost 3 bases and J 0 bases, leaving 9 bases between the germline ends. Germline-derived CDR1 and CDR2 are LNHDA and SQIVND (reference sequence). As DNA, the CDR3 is TGTGCCAGTAGTATCTCTGGGAGCTCCTACGAGCAGTACTTC. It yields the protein CASSISGSSYEQYF.

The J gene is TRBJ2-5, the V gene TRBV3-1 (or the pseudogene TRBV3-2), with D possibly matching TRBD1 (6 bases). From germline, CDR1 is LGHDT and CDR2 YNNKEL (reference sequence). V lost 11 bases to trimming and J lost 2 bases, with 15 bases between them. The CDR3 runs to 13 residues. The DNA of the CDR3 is TGTGCCGTTACCCGGACAGCACAAGAGACCCAGTACTTC. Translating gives CAVTRTAQETQYF.

CDR3 DNA: TGTGCCAGCAGCGCGAACATAGGAAACACCATATATTTT. Amino acid sequence: CASSANIGNTIYF. The chain carries TRBV9 and TRBJ1-3; D is uncertain. Germline CDR1 reads SGDLS; CDR2 reads YYNGEE. V was pared by 3 bases and J by 4 bases, with 8 bases between. CDR3 length: 13 amino acids. Complete variable domain (other parts from reference TRBV9 and TRBJ1-3): DSGVTQTPKHLITATGQRVTLRCSPRSGDLSVYWYQQSLDQGLQFLIQYYNGEERAKGNILERFSAQQFPDLHSELNLSSLELGDSALYFCASSANIGNTIYFGEGSWLTVV.

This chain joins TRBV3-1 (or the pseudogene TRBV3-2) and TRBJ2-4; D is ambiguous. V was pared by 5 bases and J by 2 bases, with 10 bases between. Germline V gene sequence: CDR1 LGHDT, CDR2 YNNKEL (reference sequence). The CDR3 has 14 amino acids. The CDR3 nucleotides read TGTGCCAGCAGCGAAGCAGGCCCCAAAAACATTCAGTACTTC. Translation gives CASSEAGPKNIQYF.

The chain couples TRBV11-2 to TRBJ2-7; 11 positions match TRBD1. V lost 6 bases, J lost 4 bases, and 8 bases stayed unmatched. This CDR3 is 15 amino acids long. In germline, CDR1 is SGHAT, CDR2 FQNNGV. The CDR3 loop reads CASRPPGTGGYEQYF. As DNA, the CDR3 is TGTGCCAGCAGACCCCCCGGGACAGGGGGATACGAGCAGTACTTC.

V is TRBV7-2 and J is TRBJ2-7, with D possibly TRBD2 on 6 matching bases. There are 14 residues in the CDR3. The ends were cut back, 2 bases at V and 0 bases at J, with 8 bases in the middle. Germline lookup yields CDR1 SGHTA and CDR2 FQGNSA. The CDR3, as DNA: TGTGCCAGCAGCTTACTAGCGAGCTCCTACGAGCAGTACTTC. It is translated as CASSLLASSYEQYF.

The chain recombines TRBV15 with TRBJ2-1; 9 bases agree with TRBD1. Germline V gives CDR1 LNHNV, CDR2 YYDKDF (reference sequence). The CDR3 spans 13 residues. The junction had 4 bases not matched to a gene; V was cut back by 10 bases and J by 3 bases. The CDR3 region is CAIRGQGYNEQFF. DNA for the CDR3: TGTGCCATCCGGGGACAGGGCTACAATGAGCAGTTCTTC.